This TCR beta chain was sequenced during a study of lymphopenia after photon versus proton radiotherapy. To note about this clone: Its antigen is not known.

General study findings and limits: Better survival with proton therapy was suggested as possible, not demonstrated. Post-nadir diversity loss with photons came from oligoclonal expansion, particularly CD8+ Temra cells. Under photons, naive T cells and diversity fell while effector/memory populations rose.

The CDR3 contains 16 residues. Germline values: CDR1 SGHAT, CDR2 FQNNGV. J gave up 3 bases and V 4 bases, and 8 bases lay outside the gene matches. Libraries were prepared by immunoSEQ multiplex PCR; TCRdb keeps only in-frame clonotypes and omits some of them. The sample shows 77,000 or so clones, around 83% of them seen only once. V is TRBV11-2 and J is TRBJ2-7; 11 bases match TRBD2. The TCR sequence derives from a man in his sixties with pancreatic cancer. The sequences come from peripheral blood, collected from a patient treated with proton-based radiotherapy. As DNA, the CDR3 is TGTGCCAGCAGCTCCCTCAGGACTAGCGGGTACTACGAGCAGTACTTC. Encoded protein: CASSSLRTSGYYEQYF. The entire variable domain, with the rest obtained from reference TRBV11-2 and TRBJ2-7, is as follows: EAGVAQSPRYKIIEKRQSVAFWCNPISGHATLYWYQQILGQGPKLLIQFQNNGVVDDSQLPKDRFSAERLKGVDSTLKIQPAKLEDSAVYLCASSSLRTSGYYEQYFGPGTRLTVT.